Shown below are 2 T cell receptor beta chains from a single sample sequenced in a study of blood T cells in healthy people across ages. With a J-beta primer mix and a sample-barcoded 5' primer, a second PCR ran about 7 to 12 cycles. Each CDR3 protein is one row after TCRdb ran MiXCR on the 5' RACE reads. The repertoire consists of about 900,000 distinct CDR3 sequences, with about 44% occurring once and the leading ten covering around 15%. Material: blood. Receptor source: a young man in good health.

CDR3: CASSQEKDSPYGYTF. The CDR3 coding sequence is TGCGCCAGCAGCCAAGAAAAAGACAGTCCCTATGGCTACACCTTC. This chain joins TRBV5-1 and TRBJ1-2; D possibly corresponds to TRBD1 (5 bases). Trimming cost V 4 bases and J 4 bases, with 17 bases left between them. The CDR3 length is 15 residues. Per germline, CDR1 SGHRS and CDR2 YFSETQ. The full variable domain, in which reference TRBV5-1 and TRBJ1-2 provide the parts outside the CDR3, is KAGVTQTPRYLIKTRGQQVTLSCSPISGHRSVSWYQQTPGQGLQFLFEYFSETQRNKGNFPGRFSGRQFSNSRSEMNVSTLELGDSALYLCASSQEKDSPYGYTFGSGTRLTVV.

The J gene is TRBJ2-5, the V gene TRBV20-1; D gene uncertain. The DNA end is a closer match to TRBJ2-7, so the J assignment may be wrong. The CDR3 runs to 16 residues. Germline V gene sequence: CDR1 DFQATT, CDR2 SNEGSKA (reference sequence). CDR3 region: CSARDTGLQQNYEQYF. The CDR3 DNA follows: TGCAGTGCTAGGGATACCGGGCTGCAACAGAACTACGAGCAGTACTTC.